This is a list of T cell receptor beta chains from one sample in a study of PD-1 blockade in classical Hodgkin lymphoma. Sequencing was performed with immunoSEQ multiplex PCR; in TCRdb, only in-frame clones are kept and a portion is missing. This table holds 41,000 or so clones, over 60% found once. The sequences come from peripheral blood mononuclear cells (PBMCs), collected at baseline. The receptors derive from a human donor with classical Hodgkin lymphoma. Both conserved end residues are part of each CDR3. The order of the fields is CDR3 DNA, CDR3 protein, D gene, J gene, V gene, clone size. D genes are given only for firm matches. Clone size is stated in some rows and not others, as once, few, many or a class when expanded.

TGTGCCAGCAGCGTAGGAGTAGTGAACACTGAAGCTTTCTTT | CASSVGVVNTEAFF | . | TRBJ1-1 | TRBV9 | .
TGTGCCAGCACTGTGACTAGCGGCTACTCCTACGAGCAGTACTTC | CASTVTSGYSYEQYF | TRBD2 | TRBJ2-7 | TRBV6-5 | .
TGTGCCAGCAGCGTCCTGAACTATGGCTACACCTTC | CASSVLNYGYTF | . | TRBJ1-2 | TRBV7-2 | .
TGTGCCAGCAGCCAACAACTAGCCCGGGGCACCGGGGAGCTGTTTTTT | CASSQQLARGTGELFF | . | TRBJ2-2 | TRBV14 | .
TGTGCCAGCAGCCCCTACCGGATAGGGAATGAGCAGTTCTTC | CASSPYRIGNEQFF | . | TRBJ2-1 | TRBV7-8 | .
TGTGCCAGCAGGATAAATTCCGCCGGGAGTAACTATGGCTACACCTTC | CASRINSAGSNYGYTF | . | TRBJ1-2 | TRBV28 | .
TGTGCCAGCAGTTATTTAGCGGGAGGGCCGATTGAGCAGTTCTTC | CASSYLAGGPIEQFF | TRBD2 | TRBJ2-1 | TRBV2 | .
TGTGCCAGCAGTTCAAATACAGATACGCAGTATTTT | CASSSNTDTQYF | . | TRBJ2-3 | TRBV7-2 | large
TGTGCCAGTAGTATAATAAAAGGGGAGGGTGGGGAGACCCAGTACTTC | CASSIIKGEGGETQYF | TRBD2 | TRBJ2-5 | TRBV19 | once
TGTGCCAGCAGCCGTGGTCGGCGGGACTACTTACACAATGAGCAGTTCTTC | CASSRGRRDYLHNEQFF | TRBD2 | TRBJ2-1 | TRBV14 | .
TGTGCCAGCAGCTTTAACCCCGGATCCTACGAGCAGTACTTC | CASSFNPGSYEQYF | . | TRBJ2-7 | TRBV7-9 | .
TGTGCCAGCAGTTACTTCACAGGATGGGCTAATGAAAAACTGTTTTTT | CASSYFTGWANEKLFF | . | TRBJ1-4 | TRBV7-9 | .
TGTGCCAGCAGCTCGTTGTGGACCACTGAAGCTTTCTTT | CASSSLWTTEAFF | . | TRBJ1-1 | TRBV7-9 | .
TGCGCCAGCAGCTTAACAGGGGGGACCGGGGAGCTGTTTTTT | CASSLTGGTGELFF | TRBD1 | TRBJ2-2 | TRBV5-1 | .
TGTGCCAGCAGCCCACGGACAGGTTCTATGATGGAGCAGTTCTTC | CASSPRTGSMMEQFF | TRBD1 | TRBJ2-1 | TRBV7-2 | .
TGTGCTAGTGGTTTGTGGACTCCTAATGAGCAGTTCTTC | CASGLWTPNEQFF | . | TRBJ2-1 | TRBV12-5 | few
TGCGCCAGCAGCTCTCGGGGTGCCAATGAGCAGTTCTTC | CASSSRGANEQFF | . | TRBJ2-1 | TRBV4-3 | once
TGTGCCAGCAGTTTAGGGCAGGGGGTGGGCTACACCTTC | CASSLGQGVGYTF | TRBD1 | TRBJ1-2 | TRBV27 | medium-sized
TGTGCCAGCAGCCGGACACAGGGTGTAAAACTGTTTTTT | CASSRTQGVKLFF | . | TRBJ1-4 | TRBV11-2 | .
TGTGCCAGCAGCGTAGGGTTTACCTACGAGCAGTACTTC | CASSVGFTYEQYF | . | TRBJ2-7 | TRBV9 | .
TGCAGCGTTGAAGTCCAGGGAAACTCTGAAGCTTTCTTT | CSVEVQGNSEAFF | . | TRBJ1-1 | TRBV29-1 | .
TGCAGCGTCGCACCCAGACTGACAGGAACTGAAGCTTTCTTT | CSVAPRLTGTEAFF | . | TRBJ1-1 | TRBV29-1 | .
TGTGCCAGCAGGGACATGAACTCCTACGAGCAGTACTTC | CASRDMNSYEQYF | . | TRBJ2-7 | TRBV6-6 | .
TGTGCCAGCAGCACAGAGAATGAGCAGTTCTTC | CASSTENEQFF | . | TRBJ2-1 | TRBV7-6 | .
TGCGCCAGCAGCCCCCAACCCGGGACAGGGGGTTGGTACTTC | CASSPQPGTGGWYF | TRBD1 | TRBJ2-7 | TRBV5-1 | .
TGTGCCAGCAGCTTAATTCCAACCGCCAAAAACATTCAGTACTTC | CASSLIPTAKNIQYF | . | TRBJ2-4 | TRBV7-9 | once
TGTGCCAGCTCACCGGGGGGACAGGGCAGCACTGAAGCTTTCTTT | CASSPGGQGSTEAFF | TRBD1 | TRBJ1-1 | TRBV18 | once
TGTGCCAGCTCACCACGACCGTTCGGGGTTGGCAATCAGCCCCAGCATTTT | CASSPRPFGVGNQPQHF | . | TRBJ1-5 | TRBV18 | .
TGTGCCAGCAAGGTCCGGGCGACTAGCGGAAACATTCAGTACTTC | CASKVRATSGNIQYF | TRBD2 | TRBJ2-4 | TRBV6-5 | .
TGTGCCAGCAGGGCCCCTGTCGCGGAGGCCTACGAGCAGTACTTC | CASRAPVAEAYEQYF | . | TRBJ2-7 | TRBV2 | .
TGCGCCAGCAGCCCAGGGACAGGGACTAATCAGCCCCAGCATTTT | CASSPGTGTNQPQHF | TRBD1 | TRBJ1-5 | TRBV10-1 | few
TGTGCCAGCAGCTCGGGCCCAGGACGTGGTCAGCCCCAGCATTTT | CASSSGPGRGQPQHF | . | TRBJ1-5 | TRBV7-9 | .
TGTGCCACCATGACTAGCGGACGCTTTATAGTTTACGAGCAGTACTTC | CATMTSGRFIVYEQYF | TRBD2 | TRBJ2-7 | TRBV28 | .
TGTGCCAGCGTACCCGGGACAGGCACCCACGAGCAGTACTTC | CASVPGTGTHEQYF | TRBD1 | TRBJ2-7 | TRBV6-5 | .
TGTGCCAGCAGCCCCCCGTCGGAACCCAATGGCTACACCTTC | CASSPPSEPNGYTF | . | TRBJ1-2 | TRBV28 | .
TGTGCCAGTAGTATAGAGCTAACTAGCGGGATCTACGAGCAGTACTTC | CASSIELTSGIYEQYF | TRBD2 | TRBJ2-7 | TRBV19 | .
TGTGCCAGTAGTACCCGACAGAGTGGCTACACCTTC | CASSTRQSGYTF | . | TRBJ1-2 | TRBV19 | .
TGTGCCAGCAGCTTGGGGGGCAGCTCACCCCTCCACTTT | CASSLGGSSPLHF | . | TRBJ1-6 | TRBV7-9 | .
TGTGCCATCAGTGAGTCGACGGGGCAGAATTCACCCCTCCACTTT | CAISESTGQNSPLHF | . | TRBJ1-6 | TRBV10-3 | .
TGTGCCAGCAGTTCTTTAGACGAGCAGTACTTC | CASSSLDEQYF | . | TRBJ2-7 | TRBV28 | .
TGTGCCAGCAGTCAAGGACAGCCCAATCAGCCCCAGCATTTT | CASSQGQPNQPQHF | . | TRBJ1-5 | TRBV7-9 | .
TGTGCCAGCAGCTCGGGGGCCAGGGCGAGCACTGAAGCTTTCTTT | CASSSGARASTEAFF | . | TRBJ1-1 | TRBV7-2 | .
TGCGCCAGCAGCCCCCCAGGGGATCCCTACGAGCAGTACTTC | CASSPPGDPYEQYF | . | TRBJ2-7 | TRBV10-1 | .
TGTGCCAGCAGTTACGACGGCTACGAGCAGTACTTC | CASSYDGYEQYF | . | TRBJ2-7 | TRBV6-5 | .
TGTGCCTGGGCCCGGGGACAGGGTCTGGGCACTGAAGCTTTCTTT | CAWARGQGLGTEAFF | TRBD1 | TRBJ1-1 | TRBV30 | .
TGTGCCAGCAGCTATGCTGGGACAGGGGAGGGGGAAGCTTTCTTT | CASSYAGTGEGEAFF | TRBD1 | TRBJ1-1 | TRBV9 | .